This T cell receptor (beta chain) was identified in a study of T-cell reconstitution after alpha-beta-depleted transplantation in children. This clonotype turned up a few times. Its antigen is unknown. A read error may produce the germline difference seen at one junction end. The CDR3 extends over 12 amino acids. General study points: T-cell counts and diversity were attributed mostly to newly produced T cells one year after transplant. The study reportedly traced alpha-beta T cells about two months after transplant to several hundred expanded graft clones.

Researchers prepared the TCRbeta library using unique molecular identifiers, the study reports. TCRdb re-derived calls from the PCR reads in MiXCR, one entry per CDR3 protein. Of under 750,000 distinct CDR3 sequences in the sample, about 21% are singletons; the top ten hold 13% to 15%. The rearrangement uses TRBV12-3 or TRBV12-4 and TRBJ1-3; D is perhaps TRBD1 (5 bases). The starting material was PBMCs, mostly from graft donor cells, obtained 360 days after TCRalphabeta/CD19-depleted stem cell transplant. This TCR was recovered from a boy less than two years old who had a stem cell transplant for acute myeloid leukemia, so the T cells may come from the graft donor. The CDR3 sequence: CASSLRSGTGDF. The CDR3, as DNA: TGTGCCAGCAGTTTACGTTCGGGAACGGGGGATTTT.